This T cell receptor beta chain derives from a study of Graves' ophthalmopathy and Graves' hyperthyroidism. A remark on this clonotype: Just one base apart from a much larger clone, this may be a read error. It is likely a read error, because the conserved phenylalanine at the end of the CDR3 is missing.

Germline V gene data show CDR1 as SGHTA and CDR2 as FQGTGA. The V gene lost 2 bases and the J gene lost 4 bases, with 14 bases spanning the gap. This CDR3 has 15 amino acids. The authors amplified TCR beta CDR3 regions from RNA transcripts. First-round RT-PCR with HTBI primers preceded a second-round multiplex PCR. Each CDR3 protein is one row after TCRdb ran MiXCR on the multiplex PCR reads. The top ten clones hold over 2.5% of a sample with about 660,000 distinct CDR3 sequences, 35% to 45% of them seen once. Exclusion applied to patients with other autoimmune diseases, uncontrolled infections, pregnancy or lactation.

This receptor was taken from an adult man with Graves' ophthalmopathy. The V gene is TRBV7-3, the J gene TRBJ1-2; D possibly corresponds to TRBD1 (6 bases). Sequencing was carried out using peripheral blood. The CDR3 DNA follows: TGTGCCAGCAGCTTACGGTCAGGGGAGAGCTATGGCTACACCCTC. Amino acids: CASSLRSGESYGYTL.